This T cell receptor beta chain was recorded in a study of control samples from healthy donors and cancer patients. Assay used: immunoSEQ multiplex PCR; TCRdb lists only in-frame clones, some missing. The sample has 90,000 to 150,000 clones, around 90% seen once. This TCR was sampled from a man aged 45-65 years in good health. Sequenced material: blood.

CDR3 sequence reads: CASSFGGGDNQYF. DNA of the CDR3: TGTGCCAGCTCGTTTGGGGGGGGAGACAACCAGTACTTC. The rearrangement uses TRBV12-3 or TRBV12-4 and TRBJ2-5; TRBD2 matches 7 bases. V shed 8 bases, J shed 10 bases, and the junction held 13 bases outside the gene matches. The CDR3 is made up of 13 amino acids.